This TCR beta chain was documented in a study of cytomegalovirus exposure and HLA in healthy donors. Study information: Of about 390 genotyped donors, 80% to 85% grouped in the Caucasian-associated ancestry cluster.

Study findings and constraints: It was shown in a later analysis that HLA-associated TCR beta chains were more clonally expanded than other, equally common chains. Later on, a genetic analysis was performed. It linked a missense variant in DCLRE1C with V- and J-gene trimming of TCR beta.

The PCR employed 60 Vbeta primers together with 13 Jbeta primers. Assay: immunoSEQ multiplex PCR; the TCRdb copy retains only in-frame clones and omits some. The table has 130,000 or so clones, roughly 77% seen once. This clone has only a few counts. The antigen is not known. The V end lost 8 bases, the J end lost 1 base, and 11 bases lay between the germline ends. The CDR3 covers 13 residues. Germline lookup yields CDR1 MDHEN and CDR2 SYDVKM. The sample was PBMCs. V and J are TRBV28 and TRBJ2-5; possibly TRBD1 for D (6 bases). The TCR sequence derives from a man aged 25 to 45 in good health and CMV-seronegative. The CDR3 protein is CASGRTAQETQYF. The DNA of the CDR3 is TGTGCCAGCGGGCGGACAGCCCAAGAGACCCAGTACTTC.